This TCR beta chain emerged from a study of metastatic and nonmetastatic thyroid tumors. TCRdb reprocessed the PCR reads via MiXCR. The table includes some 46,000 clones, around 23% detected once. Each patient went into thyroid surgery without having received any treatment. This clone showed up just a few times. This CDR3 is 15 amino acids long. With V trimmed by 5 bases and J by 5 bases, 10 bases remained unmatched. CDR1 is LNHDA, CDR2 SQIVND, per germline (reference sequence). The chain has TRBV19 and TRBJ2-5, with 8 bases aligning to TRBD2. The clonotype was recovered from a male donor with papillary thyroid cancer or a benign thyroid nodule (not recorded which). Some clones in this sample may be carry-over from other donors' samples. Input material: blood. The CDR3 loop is CASSVSGIGGETQYF. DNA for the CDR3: TGTGCCAGTAGTGTTAGCGGGATCGGCGGGGAGACCCAGTACTTC.